This entry lists 16 T cell receptor beta chains sequenced from one sample in a study of blood T cell repertoires in COVID-19. The assay was immunoSEQ multiplex PCR, and TCRdb's table has in-frame clones only and misses some. Of more than 200,000 clones in the sample, roughly nine tenths are singletons; the top ten hold about 6%. Sequenced sample: PBMCs or T cells enriched from blood (not recorded which). The source is a young woman with acute COVID-19.

This clone has only one observation. This chain joins TRBV27 and TRBJ1-5; D is unclear. Trimming removed 6 bases from V and 0 bases from J, with 12 bases in between. Germline V gives CDR1 MNHEY, CDR2 SMNVEV (reference sequence). This CDR3 has 15 residues. The CDR3 spells CASRARLYSNQPQHF. The CDR3 nucleotides are TGTGCCAGCAGGGCCAGGCTTTATAGCAATCAGCCCCAGCATTTT.

The rearrangement joins TRBV10-3 to TRBJ1-3; 7 nucleotides align to TRBD1. The V segment lost 4 bases and the J segment 3 bases; nucleotides outside the gene matches: 6. The germline V gene encodes CDR1 ENHRY and CDR2 SYGVKD. The CDR3 extends over 15 amino acids. The CDR3 spells CAISATGAGGNTIYF. CDR3 bases: TGTGCCATCAGTGCAACAGGGGCAGGTGGAAACACCATATATTTT.

This chain links TRBV7-9 with TRBJ2-5; TRBD1 matches at 10 bases. The CDR3 is 15 amino acids. With 5 bases clipped from V and 4 bases from J, the junction kept 7 bases outside the gene matches. Germline values: CDR1 SEHNR, CDR2 FQNEAQ (reference sequence). The CDR3 DNA sequence: TGTGCCAGCAGCGAAGGACAGGGGGGTGGAGAGACCCAGTACTTC. Protein: CASSEGQGGGETQYF.

V is TRBV11-2 and J is TRBJ2-3; D is undetermined. CDR1 SGHAT and CDR2 FQNNGV come from the germline V gene. The ends were cut back, 2 bases at V and 6 bases at J, with 12 bases in the middle. The length of the CDR3 is 14 residues. Written as DNA, the CDR3 is TGTGCCAGCAGCTTAAGCCCGGTTGGTGATACGCAGTATTTT. As protein: CASSLSPVGDTQYF.

The CDR3 sequence is CASSAPDRASYGYTF. In nucleotides, the CDR3 is TGTGCCAGCAGCGCCCCAGACAGGGCCTCCTATGGCTACACCTTC. V and J are TRBV28 and TRBJ1-2, with 7 nucleotides matching TRBD1. This CDR3 is built from 15 residues. Trimming cost V 6 bases and J 4 bases; bases outside gene matches: 11. Germline loops: CDR1 MDHEN, CDR2 SYDVKM.

The V and J genes are TRBV7-2 and TRBJ1-3; TRBD1 matches 11 bases. Trimming cost V 4 bases and J 8 bases; bases outside gene matches: 13. Germline values: CDR1 SGHTA, CDR2 FQGNSA. The CDR3 totals 17 residues. The CDR3, as DNA: TGTGCCAGCAGCTCCCACGGGACAGGGGGACCTGGGGACACCATATATTTT. Amino acid sequence: CASSSHGTGGPGDTIYF.

The chain couples TRBV29-1 to TRBJ2-1, with a tentative D call TRBD1 (5 bases). Germline V gene data show CDR1 as SQVTM and CDR2 as ANQGSEA. The CDR3 is 12 residues long. With 0 bases removed from V and 10 bases from J, the gap between germline ends came to 10 bases. The CDR3 is CSVEEQATEQFF. CDR3 nucleotide sequence: TGCAGCGTTGAAGAACAGGCGACAGAGCAGTTCTTC.

V gene TRBV14 combines with J gene TRBJ2-1; TRBD1 agrees at 9 bases. The CDR3 is 13 amino acids. Germline-derived CDR1 and CDR2 are SGHDN and FVKESK. V was pared by 5 bases and J by 7 bases, with 3 bases of the junction left unmatched. CDR3 in amino acids: CASSSGQGNEQFF. CDR3 DNA: TGTGCCAGCAGCTCCGGACAGGGGAATGAGCAGTTCTTC.

The chain carries TRBV3-1 (or the pseudogene TRBV3-2) and TRBJ2-2; TRBD2 agrees at 10 bases. The CDR3 consists of 15 residues. Losses at the gene ends were 2 bases for V and 4 bases for J; bases not matched to a gene: 1. The germline V gene encodes CDR1 LGHDT and CDR2 YNNKEL (reference sequence). CDR3 loop: CASSQLAGATGELFF. The CDR3 DNA sequence: TGTGCCAGCAGCCAACTAGCGGGAGCCACCGGGGAGCTGTTTTTT.

The chain uses TRBV19 and TRBJ1-6; D may be TRBD1 (6 bases). The CDR3 totals 17 residues. Trimming took off 4 bases at V and 6 bases at J, with 19 bases between the two ends. The germline gives CDR1 LNHDA, CDR2 SQIVND (reference sequence). The CDR3 DNA sequence: TGTGCCAGTAGTAGACCCCCAGCGATGGGGGCTAATTCACCCCTCCACTTT. This gives the protein CASSRPPAMGANSPLHF.

This chain joins TRBV28 and TRBJ1-2, with 7 bases lining up with TRBD1. Germline values: CDR1 MDHEN, CDR2 SYDVKM. The length of the CDR3 is 14 residues. V was clipped by 4 bases and J by 6 bases; unmatched bases: 8. The DNA for the CDR3 is TGTGCCAGCAGTTCCGAAGGGACAGCAGATGGCTACACCTTC. Its protein is CASSSEGTADGYTF.

The CDR3, as DNA: TGTGCCGGTCGACTAGCGGAGACAGATACGCAGTATTTT. Its translation is CAGRLAETDTQYF. J is TRBJ2-3 and V is TRBV2, with 9 bases identical to TRBD2. The CDR3 length is 13 residues. V gave up 11 bases and J gave up 3 bases; unmatched junction bases: 6. Germline V gene lookup returns CDR1 SNHLY and CDR2 FYNNEI. Variable domain in full (rest from reference TRBV2 and TRBJ2-3): EPEVTQTPSHQVTQMGQEVILRCVPISNHLYFYWYRQILGQKVEFLVSFYNNEISEKSEIFDDQFSVERPDGSNFTLKIRSTKLEDSAMYFCAGRLAETDTQYFGPGTRLTVL.

In its sample, this clone was seen a few times. CDR3 sequence: CASSLRSGGTDTQYF. DNA of the CDR3: TGTGCCAGCAGCTTGAGGTCAGGGGGCACAGATACGCAGTATTTT. This sequence joins TRBV5-4 and TRBJ2-3; TRBD1 might be the D (6 bases). V was pared by 1 base and J by 1 base, with 10 bases between. This CDR3 spans 15 amino acids. Germline-derived CDR1 and CDR2 are SGHNT and YYREEE (reference sequence).

This chain uses TRBV19 with TRBJ2-3, with a weak D call TRBD1 (7 bases). CDR3 length equals 15 residues. Deletions cut 2 bases from V and 5 bases from J, with 14 bases between. Germline CDR1 reads LNHDA; CDR2 reads SQIVND (reference sequence). This CDR3 is CASSIPHRGGDTQYF. CDR3 nucleotides: TGTGCCAGTAGTATACCCCACAGGGGAGGAGATACGCAGTATTTT.

The V and J genes are TRBV2 and TRBJ2-2; D gene uncertain. Between the trimmed V and J ends, which lost 2 bases and 2 bases, there was a span of 9 bases. Germline-derived CDR1 and CDR2 are SNHLY and FYNNEI. CDR3 length: 15 residues. The CDR3 region has the DNA TGTGCCAGCAGTGAAACTCCCCAAAACACCGGGGAGCTGTTTTTT. It is translated as CASSETPQNTGELFF.

The CDR3, as DNA: TGTGCCAGCAGCTTAGCGGGAGGGCCGACTACGAATGAGCAGTTCTTC. Its protein product is CASSLAGGPTTNEQFF. This chain uses TRBV7-2 with TRBJ2-1, with 7 nucleotides matching TRBD2. Per germline, CDR1 SGHTA and CDR2 FQGNSA. The CDR3 sequence is 16 residues long. Losses at the gene ends were 0 bases for V and 7 bases for J; bases not matched to a gene: 9.